This TCR beta chain was recovered during a study of a mutant IDH1 vaccine in newly diagnosed glioma. Turning to the study itself: There were eight vaccinations for patients, given in weeks 1, 3, 5, 7, 11, 15, 19 and 23. Patients got their first vaccination 4-6 weeks after radiotherapy alone, or with temozolomide cycles.

The CDR3 is 15 amino acids. V was shortened by 4 bases and J by 5 bases, with 16 bases between the two germline ends. Germline CDR1 is SGHRS and CDR2 is YFSETQ. Some clones are missing from TCRdb's copy, which holds only in-frame ones; the method was immunoSEQ multiplex PCR. The top ten clones hold 3% to 4% of a sample with about 66,000 clones, 70% to 85% of them seen once. Concerning this clone: No antigen is known for it.

Stated time point: week 11, during vaccination. The investigators gave 300 ug of mutant IDH1 20-mer peptide in each vaccine dose, together with topical imiquimod. The donors had new WHO grade 3 or 4 astrocytomas; these were IDH1-mutant and ATRX-lost. Study outcomes and limitations: Patients showed vaccine-induced immune responses at a rate of 80% to 95%.

Source: PBMCs, taken from a glioma patient whose treatment included an IDH1 peptide vaccine. This chain links TRBV5-1 with TRBJ2-4, with D perhaps matching TRBD1 or TRBD2 (5 bases each). This TCR derives from a man aged 30-40 years with glioma. This CDR3 reads CASSLTGTLENIQYF. CDR3 coding DNA: TGCGCCAGCAGCCTCACCGGGACCCTAGAAAACATTCAGTACTTC.